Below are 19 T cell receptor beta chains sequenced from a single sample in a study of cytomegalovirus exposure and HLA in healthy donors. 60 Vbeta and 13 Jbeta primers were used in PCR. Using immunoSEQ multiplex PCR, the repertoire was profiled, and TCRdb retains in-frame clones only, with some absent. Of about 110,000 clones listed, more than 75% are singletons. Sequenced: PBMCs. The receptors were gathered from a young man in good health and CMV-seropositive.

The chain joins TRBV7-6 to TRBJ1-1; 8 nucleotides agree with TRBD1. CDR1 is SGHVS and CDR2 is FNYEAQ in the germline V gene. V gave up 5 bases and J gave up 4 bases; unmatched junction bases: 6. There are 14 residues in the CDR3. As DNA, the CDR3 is TGTGCCAGCAGCCAGATAACAGGGGGCACTGAAGCTTTCTTT. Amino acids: CASSQITGGTEAFF.

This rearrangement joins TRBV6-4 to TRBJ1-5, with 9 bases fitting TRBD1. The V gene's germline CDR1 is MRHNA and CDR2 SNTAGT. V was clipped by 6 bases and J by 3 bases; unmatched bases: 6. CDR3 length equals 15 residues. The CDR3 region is CASRTGGRNNQPQHF. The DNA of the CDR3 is TGTGCCAGCAGAACAGGGGGCAGGAACAATCAGCCCCAGCATTTT.

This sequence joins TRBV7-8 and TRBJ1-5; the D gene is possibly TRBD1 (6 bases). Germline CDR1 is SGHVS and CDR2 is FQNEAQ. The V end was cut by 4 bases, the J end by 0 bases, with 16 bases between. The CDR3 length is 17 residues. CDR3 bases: TGTGCCAGCAGCTCTACCCTGGGGGCTTATAGCAATCAGCCCCAGCATTTT. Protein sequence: CASSSTLGAYSNQPQHF.

The CDR3 DNA sequence: TGTGCCAGCAGCTTATATACAGGGAACACTGAAGCTTTCTTT. Translated: CASSLYTGNTEAFF. The chain is built from TRBV9 and TRBJ1-1; weak D call: TRBD1 (5 bases). Germline CDR1 reads SGDLS; CDR2 reads YYNGEE. The CDR3 totals 14 residues. Between the trimmed V and J ends, which lost 4 bases and 1 base, there was a span of 11 bases.

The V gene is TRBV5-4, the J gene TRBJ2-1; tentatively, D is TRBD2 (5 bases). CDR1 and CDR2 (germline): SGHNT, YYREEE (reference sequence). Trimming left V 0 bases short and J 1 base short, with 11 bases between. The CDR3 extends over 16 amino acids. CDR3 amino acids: CASSLGAVRSYNEQFF. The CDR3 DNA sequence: TGTGCCAGCAGCTTGGGAGCGGTACGGTCCTACAATGAGCAGTTCTTC.

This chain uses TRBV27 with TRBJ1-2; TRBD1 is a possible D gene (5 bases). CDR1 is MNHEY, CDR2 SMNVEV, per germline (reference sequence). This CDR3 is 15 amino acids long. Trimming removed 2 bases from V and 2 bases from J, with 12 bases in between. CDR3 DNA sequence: TGTGCCAGCAGTTTAATTGGGGCTCCCAACTATGGCTACACCTTC. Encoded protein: CASSLIGAPNYGYTF.

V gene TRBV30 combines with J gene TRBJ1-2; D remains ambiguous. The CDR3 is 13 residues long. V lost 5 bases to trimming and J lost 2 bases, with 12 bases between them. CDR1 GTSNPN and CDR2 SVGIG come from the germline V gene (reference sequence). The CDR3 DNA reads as TGTGCCTGGGACCGGAACGGGAACTATGGCTACACCTTC. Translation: CAWDRNGNYGYTF.

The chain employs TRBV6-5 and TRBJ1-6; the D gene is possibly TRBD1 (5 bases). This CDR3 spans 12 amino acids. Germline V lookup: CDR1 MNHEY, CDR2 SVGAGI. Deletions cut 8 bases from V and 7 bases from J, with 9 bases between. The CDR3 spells CASFGGNSPLHF. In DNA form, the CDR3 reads TGTGCCAGCTTCGGGGGGAATTCACCCCTCCACTTT.

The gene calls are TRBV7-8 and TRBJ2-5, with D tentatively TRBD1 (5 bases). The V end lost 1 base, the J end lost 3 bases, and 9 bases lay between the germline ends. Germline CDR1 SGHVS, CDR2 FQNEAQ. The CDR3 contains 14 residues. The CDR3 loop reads CASSLGRREETQYF. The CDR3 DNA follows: TGTGCCAGCAGCTTAGGACGCAGGGAAGAGACCCAGTACTTC.

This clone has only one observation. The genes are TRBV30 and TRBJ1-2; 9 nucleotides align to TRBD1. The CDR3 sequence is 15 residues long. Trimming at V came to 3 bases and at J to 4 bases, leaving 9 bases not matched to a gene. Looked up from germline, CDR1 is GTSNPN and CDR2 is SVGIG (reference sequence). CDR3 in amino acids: CAWRDRGSQSYGYTF. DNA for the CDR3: TGTGCCTGGAGGGACAGGGGTTCCCAATCCTATGGCTACACCTTC.

The CDR3 coding sequence is TGTGCCAGCAGCCCAGGGGCGTCCGGAAACACCATATATTTT. Translation gives CASSPGASGNTIYF. The J gene is TRBJ1-3, the V gene TRBV5-5; D perhaps matches TRBD1 (6 bases). Germline V CDR1 and CDR2: SGHKS, YYEKEE (reference sequence). The CDR3 length is 14 residues. The V end was cut by 4 bases, the J end by 4 bases, with 12 bases between.

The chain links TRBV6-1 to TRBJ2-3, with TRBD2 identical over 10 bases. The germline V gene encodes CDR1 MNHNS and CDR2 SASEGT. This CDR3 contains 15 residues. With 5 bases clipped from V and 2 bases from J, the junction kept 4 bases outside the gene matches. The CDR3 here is CASSPLAGATDTQYF. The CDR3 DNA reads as TGTGCCAGCAGTCCTCTAGCGGGGGCCACAGATACGCAGTATTTT.

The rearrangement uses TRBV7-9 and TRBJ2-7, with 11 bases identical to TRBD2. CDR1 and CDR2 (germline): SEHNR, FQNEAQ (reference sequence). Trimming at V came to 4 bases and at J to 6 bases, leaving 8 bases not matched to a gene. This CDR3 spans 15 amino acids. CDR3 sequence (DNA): TGTGCCAGCAGCTCCTCCGTCGGACTAGCGGGCGAGCAGTACTTC. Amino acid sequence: CASSSSVGLAGEQYF.

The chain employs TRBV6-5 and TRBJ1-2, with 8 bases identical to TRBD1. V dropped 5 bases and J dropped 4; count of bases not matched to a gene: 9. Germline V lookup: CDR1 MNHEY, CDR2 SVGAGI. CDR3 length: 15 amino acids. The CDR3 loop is CASSGGQATLYGYTF. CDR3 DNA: TGTGCCAGCAGTGGGGGACAGGCAACCCTCTATGGCTACACCTTC.

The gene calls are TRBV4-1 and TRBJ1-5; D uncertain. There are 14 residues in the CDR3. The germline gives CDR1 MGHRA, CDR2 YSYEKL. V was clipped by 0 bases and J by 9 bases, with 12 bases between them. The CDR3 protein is CASSQDPVQRPQHF. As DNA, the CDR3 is TGCGCCAGCAGCCAAGACCCGGTGCAAAGGCCCCAGCATTTT.

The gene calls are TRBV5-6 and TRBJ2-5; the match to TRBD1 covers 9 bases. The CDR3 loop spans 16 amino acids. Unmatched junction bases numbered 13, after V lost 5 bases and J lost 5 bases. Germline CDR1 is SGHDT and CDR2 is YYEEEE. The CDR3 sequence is CASRSGTGLKGETQYF. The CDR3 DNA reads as TGTGCCAGCAGATCCGGGACAGGGTTAAAGGGGGAGACCCAGTACTTC. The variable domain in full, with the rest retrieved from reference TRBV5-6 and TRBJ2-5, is DAGVTQSPTHLIKTRGQQVTLRCSPKSGHDTVSWYQQALGQGPQFIFQYYEEEERQRGNFPDRFSGHQFPNYSSELNVNALLLGDSALYLCASRSGTGLKGETQYFGPGTRLLVL.

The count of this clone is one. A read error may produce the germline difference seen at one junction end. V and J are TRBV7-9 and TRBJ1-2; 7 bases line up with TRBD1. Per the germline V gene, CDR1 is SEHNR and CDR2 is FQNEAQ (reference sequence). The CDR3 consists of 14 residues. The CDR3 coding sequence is TGTTCCAGCAGCTTAGTGGCAGGGGGCTATGGCTACACCTTC. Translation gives CSSSLVAGGYGYTF.

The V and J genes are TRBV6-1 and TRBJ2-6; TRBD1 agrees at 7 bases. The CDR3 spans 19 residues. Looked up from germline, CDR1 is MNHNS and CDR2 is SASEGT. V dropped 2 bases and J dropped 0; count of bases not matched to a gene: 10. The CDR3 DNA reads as TGTGCCAGCAGTGAAATCCGGGACAGAACCGCCTCTGGGGCCAACGTCCTGACTTTC. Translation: CASSEIRDRTASGANVLTF.

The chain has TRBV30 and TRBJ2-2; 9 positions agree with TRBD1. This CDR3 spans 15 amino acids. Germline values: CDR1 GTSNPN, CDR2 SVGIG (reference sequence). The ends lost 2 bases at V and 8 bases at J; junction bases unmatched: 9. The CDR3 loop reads CAWSTGQGTFGELFF. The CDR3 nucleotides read TGTGCCTGGAGTACAGGACAGGGGACTTTTGGGGAGCTGTTTTTT.